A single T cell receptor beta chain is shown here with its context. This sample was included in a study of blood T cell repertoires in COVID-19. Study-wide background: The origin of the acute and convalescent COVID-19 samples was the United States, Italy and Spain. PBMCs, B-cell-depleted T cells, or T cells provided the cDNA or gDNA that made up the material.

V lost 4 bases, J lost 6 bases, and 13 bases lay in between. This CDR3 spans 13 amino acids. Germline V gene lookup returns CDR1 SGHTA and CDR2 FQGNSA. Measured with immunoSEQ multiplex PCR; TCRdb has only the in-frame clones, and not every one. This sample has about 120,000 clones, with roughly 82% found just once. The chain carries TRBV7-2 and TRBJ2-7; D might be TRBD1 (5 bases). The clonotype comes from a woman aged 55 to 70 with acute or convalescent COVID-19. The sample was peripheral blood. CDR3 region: CASSSQTAFEQYF. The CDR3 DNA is TGTGCCAGCAGCTCTCAGACAGCGTTCGAGCAGTACTTC. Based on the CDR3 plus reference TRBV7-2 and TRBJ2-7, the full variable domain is GAGVSQSPSNKVTEKGKDVELRCDPISGHTALYWYRQSLGQGLEFLIYFQGNSAPDKSGLPSDRFSAERTGGSVSTLTIQRTQQEDSAVYLCASSSQTAFEQYFGPGTRLTVT.